These 27 T cell receptor beta chains came from one sample sequenced in a study of beta chain features in type 1 diabetes. Study-wide results and caveats: Type 1 diabetes patients had moderately but significantly shorter TCRB CDR3s in all four CD4+ subsets.

The antigens of these receptors remain unknown. Expressed TCRB transcripts were sequenced because the isolated RNA had all been reverse transcribed beforehand. Assay used: immunoSEQ multiplex PCR; TCRdb lists only in-frame clones, some missing. The table lists around 41,000 clones, approximately 61% of them singletons, with roughly 1.7% in the top ten. The sequenced sample was Tregs from blood. The origin of the receptors is a man aged 25 to 45 with type 1 diabetes. Some clones in this sample may be carry-over from other donors' samples.

This clone has only a few counts. The chain uses TRBV10-2 and TRBJ1-2; the D gene is possibly TRBD1 (5 bases). V was pared by 0 bases and J by 8 bases, with 13 bases between. Germline values: CDR1 WSHSY, CDR2 SAAADI. This CDR3 comprises 14 residues. CDR3 coding DNA: TGCGCCAGCAGTGAGTCGTTTACAGGTGGCGGCTACACCTTC. Its protein is CASSESFTGGGYTF.

This rearrangement joins TRBV2 to TRBJ2-3; 14 bases line up with TRBD2. This CDR3 is 14 amino acids long. With 8 bases clipped from V and 8 bases from J, the junction kept 6 bases outside the gene matches. The germline V gene has CDR1 SNHLY and CDR2 FYNNEI. CDR3: CASSGLAGVGTQYF. The CDR3 DNA sequence: TGTGCCAGCTCGGGACTAGCGGGGGTGGGTACGCAGTATTTT.

This clone has more than one count but fewer than ten. The DNA for the CDR3 is TGCGCCAGCAGCCGGGGACAGGGGGCCGTCTGGGACACTGAAGCTTTCTTT. Amino acids: CASSRGQGAVWDTEAFF. This chain uses TRBV4-3 with TRBJ1-1, with 12 bases that match TRBD1. Losses at the gene ends were 4 bases for V and 3 bases for J; bases not matched to a gene: 9. This CDR3 is built from 17 residues. Germline values: CDR1 LGHNA, CDR2 YSLEER.

As regards this clone: Germline is not matched at one junction end, which may reflect a read error. The same CDR3 can be traced to other DNA sequences in this sample. The chain is built from TRBV6-1 and TRBJ1-5, with D perhaps matching TRBD1 (5 bases). Germline assignment: CDR1 MNHNS and CDR2 SASEGT. CDR3 length: 13 amino acids. Written as DNA, the CDR3 is TGCGCCAGCGGCCTCAGGGCAGATCAGCCCCAGCATTTT. Translation: CASGLRADQPQHF.

This clone was found once. The chain has TRBV9 and TRBJ1-4, with TRBD1 identical over 7 bases. The CDR3 sequence is 17 residues long. Germline loops: CDR1 SGDLS, CDR2 YYNGEE. V gave up 0 bases and J gave up 7 bases; unmatched junction bases: 12. This CDR3 is CASSVAGAGGVGEKLFF. In nucleotides, the CDR3 is TGTGCCAGCAGCGTAGCTGGGGCAGGGGGAGTTGGTGAAAAACTGTTTTTT.

The rearrangement joins TRBV28 to TRBJ1-1; 9 nucleotides match TRBD1. The CDR3 runs to 14 residues. The J segment lost 3 bases and the V segment lost 6 bases, leaving 5 bases of the junction unmatched. Germline loops: CDR1 MDHEN, CDR2 SYDVKM. The CDR3 DNA sequence: TGTGCCAGCAGCGGGACAGGGAGGGACACTGAAGCTTTCTTT. This gives the protein CASSGTGRDTEAFF. The full variable domain, its missing parts supplied by reference TRBV28 and TRBJ1-1, is DVKVTQSSRYLVKRTGEKVFLECVQDMDHENMFWYRQDPGLGLRLIYFSYDVKMKEKGDIPEGYSVSREKKERFSLILESASTNQTSMYLCASSGTGRDTEAFFGQGTRLTVV.

The chain has TRBV7-9 and TRBJ2-5; D perhaps matches TRBD1 (5 bases). V shed 5 bases and J shed 1 base, with 8 bases lying between them. The CDR3 extends over 13 amino acids. Germline assignment: CDR1 SEHNR and CDR2 FQNEAQ (reference sequence). The CDR3, as DNA: TGTGCCAGCAGCCAGACAGTCCAAGAGACCCAGTACTTC. Amino acids: CASSQTVQETQYF.

This clone was detected only a few times. CDR3 nucleotides: TGTGCCAGCTCACCAGCGGGACTAGAGGAGACCCAGTACTTC. As protein: CASSPAGLEETQYF. The genes are TRBV18 and TRBJ2-5, with 8 bases lining up with TRBD2. Trimming cost V 2 bases and J 5 bases; bases outside gene matches: 4. Germline CDR1 is KGHSH and CDR2 is LQKENI. This CDR3 region has 14 residues.

The chain is built from TRBV29-1 and TRBJ2-3; 8 nucleotides match TRBD1. Per germline, CDR1 SQVTM and CDR2 ANQGSEA. V dropped 5 bases and J dropped 2; count of bases not matched to a gene: 9. The CDR3 covers 15 residues. The CDR3 sequence: CSVRIQGAITDTQYF. CDR3 DNA: TGCAGCGTTAGGATCCAGGGGGCGATCACAGATACGCAGTATTTT.

This clone was detected only a few times. The chain employs TRBV6-1 and TRBJ2-1; 10 bases fit TRBD2. CDR1 MNHNS and CDR2 SASEGT come from the germline V gene. V gave up 4 bases and J gave up 3 bases; unmatched junction bases: 3. This CDR3 is 15 amino acids long. In DNA form, the CDR3 reads TGTGCCAGCAGTGTCGGGACTAGCGTCTACAATGAGCAGTTCTTC. Protein: CASSVGTSVYNEQFF.

Only a few counts were recorded for this clone. The V gene is TRBV9, the J gene TRBJ2-2; the D is unclear. Trimming took 4 bases from V and 5 from J, leaving 3 bases between them. CDR3 length equals 11 residues. In germline, CDR1 is SGDLS, CDR2 YYNGEE. For the CDR3, the DNA is TGTGCCAGCAGCCTTACCGGGGAGCTGTTTTTT. Its protein product is CASSLTGELFF.

This clone was seen more than once but under ten times. The J gene is TRBJ2-3, the V gene TRBV2; 10 bases match TRBD2. Germline CDR1 and CDR2: SNHLY and FYNNEI. The J segment lost 3 bases and the V segment lost 7 bases, leaving 7 bases of the junction unmatched. The CDR3 runs 15 residues. The CDR3: CASKGLAMKTDTQYF. The CDR3 region has the DNA TGTGCCAGCAAGGGACTAGCGATGAAAACAGATACGCAGTATTTT.

This clone was observed a handful of times. V is TRBV7-9 and J is TRBJ2-7; maybe TRBD2 (6 bases). The CDR3 sequence is 14 residues long. V lost 3 bases to trimming and J lost 6 bases, with 15 bases between them. CDR1 SEHNR and CDR2 FQNEAQ come from the germline V gene (reference sequence). CDR3 sequence: CASSFGGTSPEQYF. The CDR3 DNA reads TGTGCCAGCAGCTTTGGCGGGACCTCCCCCGAGCAGTACTTC.

The chain has TRBV6-1 and TRBJ1-5; 7 nucleotides line up with TRBD1. Germline V lookup: CDR1 MNHNS, CDR2 SASEGT. The CDR3 contains 15 residues. J was trimmed by 4 bases and V by 7 bases; bases with no gene match: 10. The CDR3 DNA sequence: TGTGCCAGCACCCAAGGGGGCAGGGAGAATCAGCCCCAGCATTTT. It specifies CASTQGGRENQPQHF.

The chain uses TRBV28 and TRBJ1-5; tentatively, D is TRBD1 (5 bases). V was shortened by 4 bases and J by 5 bases, with 18 bases between the two germline ends. The length of the CDR3 is 16 residues. Germline V CDR1 and CDR2: MDHEN, SYDVKM. CDR3 nucleotides: TGTGCCAGCAGTTCCCTCGGTAGGGGATGGGATCAGCCCCAGCATTTT. Its translation is CASSSLGRGWDQPQHF.

V and J are TRBV6-6 and TRBJ1-1; D gene uncertain. The CDR3 has 11 amino acids. Germline V CDR1 and CDR2: MNHNY, SVGAGI (reference sequence). V was clipped by 7 bases and J by 11 bases, with 14 bases between them. CDR3 in amino acids: CASIDSGRAFF. As DNA, the CDR3 is TGTGCCAGCATCGATTCTGGGAGGGCTTTCTTT.

The CDR3 spells CASSGGQYSYNEQFF. For the CDR3, the DNA is TGTGCCAGCAGCGGGGGACAGTATTCCTACAATGAGCAGTTCTTC. The genes are TRBV5-4 and TRBJ2-1, with 7 bases fitting TRBD1. Germline CDR1 and CDR2: SGHNT and YYREEE (reference sequence). This CDR3 is 15 amino acids long. V was clipped by 4 bases and J by 1 base; unmatched bases: 5.

This clone was detected once. This chain links TRBV5-6 with TRBJ2-7, with D perhaps matching TRBD1 (6 bases). Germline lookup yields CDR1 SGHDT and CDR2 YYEEEE. CDR3 length: 13 residues. V was trimmed by 4 bases and J by 0 bases, leaving 8 bases between them. CDR3 sequence: CASSRTDSYEQYF. Written as DNA, the CDR3 is TGTGCCAGCAGCAGGACAGACTCCTACGAGCAGTACTTC.

This clone has a handful of counts. The chain uses TRBV11-2 and TRBJ2-1; no clear D. The CDR3 is made up of 14 amino acids. Trimming removed 0 bases from V and 7 bases from J, with 10 bases in between. Germline lookup yields CDR1 SGHAT and CDR2 FQNNGV. CDR3 residues: CASSLEPSGNEQFF. CDR3 bases: TGTGCCAGCAGCTTAGAACCCTCAGGAAATGAGCAGTTCTTC.

The genes are TRBV7-9 and TRBJ2-7; perhaps TRBD1 as D (6 bases). V was clipped by 7 bases and J by 6 bases, with 19 bases between them. The CDR3 sequence is 14 residues long. The germline CDR1 and CDR2 sequences are SEHNR and FQNEAQ (reference sequence). For the CDR3, the DNA is TGTGCCAGCATCGTGGACGGGACAAACTCCGAGCAGTACTTC. Translated, it gives CASIVDGTNSEQYF.

The chain links TRBV9 to TRBJ2-1; 13 bases line up with TRBD2. CDR1 is SGDLS and CDR2 is YYNGEE in the germline V gene. The trim removed 0 bases at V and 14 bases at J, leaving 5 bases unmatched. The CDR3 covers 14 residues. CDR3 residues: CASSVETSGGSEFF. The CDR3 region has the DNA TGTGCCAGCAGCGTAGAGACTAGCGGGGGGAGCGAGTTCTTC.

The chain uses TRBV18 and TRBJ2-1, with D maybe TRBD2 (5 bases). The CDR3 is 19 amino acids. Trimming pared 0 bases from V and 0 bases from J, leaving 18 bases between. Germline V gene data show CDR1 as KGHSH and CDR2 as LQKENI. This CDR3 reads CASSPPLLSMGSSYNEQFF. In DNA form, the CDR3 reads TGTGCCAGCTCACCACCGTTGTTGTCAATGGGGAGCTCCTACAATGAGCAGTTCTTC. The full variable domain, its missing parts supplied by reference TRBV18 and TRBJ2-1, is NAGVMQNPRHLVRRRGQEARLRCSPMKGHSHVYWYRQLPEEGLKFMVYLQKENIIDESGMPKERFSAEFPKEGPSILRIQQVVRGDSAAYFCASSPPLLSMGSSYNEQFFGPGTRLTVL.

CDR3 DNA sequence: TGTGCCATCAGGTGGACAGGAGCCTACGAGCAGTACTTC. It codes for CAIRWTGAYEQYF. The rearrangement uses TRBV10-3 and TRBJ2-7; 7 positions agree with TRBD1. V was clipped by 6 bases and J by 2 bases; unmatched bases: 4. CDR1 is ENHRY and CDR2 is SYGVKD in the germline V gene. The CDR3 has 13 residues.

Only one count was recorded for this clone. CDR3 residues: CASSRYRQGLNEQYF. For the CDR3, the DNA is TGTGCCAGCAGTCGATATAGACAGGGGTTAAACGAGCAGTACTTC. The rearrangement links TRBV6-6 to TRBJ2-7; 8 nucleotides line up with TRBD1. The germline CDR1 and CDR2 sequences are MNHNY and SVGAGI (reference sequence). This CDR3 region has 15 residues. V was clipped by 5 bases and J by 5 bases; unmatched bases: 11.

This clone turned up a few times. The genes are TRBV6-5 and TRBJ2-3; D unclear. The CDR3 spans 14 residues. V was shortened by 0 bases and J by 2 bases, with 6 bases between the two germline ends. Germline V CDR1 and CDR2: MNHEY, SVGAGI. The CDR3 sequence: CASSYSHNTDTQYF. The CDR3 DNA follows: TGTGCCAGCAGTTACTCGCACAACACAGATACGCAGTATTTT.

This clone was found a few times. The chain has TRBV30 and TRBJ2-1; no reliable D call. The V and J ends lost 1 base and 8 bases respectively, with 9 bases between them. From germline, CDR1 is GTSNPN and CDR2 SVGIG (reference sequence). This CDR3 is built from 12 residues. This CDR3 reads CAWSATRHEQFF. The CDR3, as DNA: TGTGCCTGGAGTGCGACTCGTCATGAGCAGTTCTTC. Filled out from reference TRBV30 and TRBJ2-1, the complete variable domain reads SQTIHQWPATLVQPVGSPLSLECTVEGTSNPNLYWYRQAAGRGLQLLFYSVGIGQISSEVPQNLSASRPQDRQFILSSKKLLLSDSGFYLCAWSATRHEQFFGPGTRLTVL.

The CDR3 DNA follows: TGTGCCAGCTTCACCGGCGTTGGACTCACCAATGAGCAGTTCTTC. Translating it yields CASFTGVGLTNEQFF. The chain combines TRBV18 with TRBJ2-1, with D possibly TRBD2 on 5 matching bases. The germline V and J ends were trimmed by 7 bases and 6 bases, with 19 bases remaining between them. The CDR3 runs to 15 residues. CDR1 KGHSH and CDR2 LQKENI come from the germline V gene.